These 13 T cell receptor beta chains came from one sample sequenced in a study of T cells in Graves' hyperthyroidism and ophthalmopathy. Amplification targeted TCR beta CDR3 regions from RNA transcripts. HTBI primers were employed in a first-round RT-PCR of the TCR CDR3. MiXCR was run by TCRdb on the multiplex PCR reads, yielding one entry per CDR3 protein. The sample lists 560,000 or so distinct CDR3 sequences, roughly 50% seen once, with roughly 8.2% in the top ten. Source material: peripheral blood or thyroid tissue (not recorded which). These receptors originate from a woman in her late teens or twenties with Graves' hyperthyroidism.

Remarks on this clonotype: A much larger clonotype is one base distant, so this may be a read error. This sequence joins TRBV7-1 and TRBJ1-6; D is unclear. TRBV7-1 is identified as an open reading frame with a role that is uncertain. This CDR3 region has 14 residues. Trimming took 3 bases from V and 12 from J, leaving 15 bases between them. The CDR3 reads CASSSIREPLPLHF. In DNA form, the CDR3 reads TGTGCCAGCAGCTCCATCCGGGAACCCTTACCCCTCCACTTT.

Many counts were recorded for this clonotype. V is TRBV2 and J is TRBJ1-4; TRBD1 matches 7 bases. The V gene end was trimmed by 6 bases and the J gene end by 5 bases; junction bases not matched to a gene: 6. The CDR3 is 14 amino acids. CDR1 is SNHLY, CDR2 FYNNEI, per germline. CDR3 residues: CASSPGQMNEKLFF. In DNA, the CDR3 is TGTGCCAGCAGCCCGGGACAGATGAATGAAAAACTGTTTTTT.

The chain links TRBV7-2 to TRBJ2-6; 9 bases are shared with TRBD1. The J call could be wrong; TRBJ1-2 is a better fit for the DNA end. Germline loops: CDR1 SGHTA, CDR2 FQGNSA. The CDR3 sequence is 17 residues long. CDR3 loop: CASSPLTGTGIDYGYTF. In nucleotides, the CDR3 is TGTGCCAGCTCACCACTTACCGGGACAGGGATTGACTATGGCTACACCTTC.

The chain carries TRBV7-9 and TRBJ1-3, with D possibly matching TRBD1 (5 bases). Trimming left V 4 bases short and J 0 bases short, with 13 bases between. The CDR3 loop spans 16 amino acids. Germline values: CDR1 SEHNR, CDR2 FQNEAQ (reference sequence). CDR3 nucleotide sequence: TGTGCCAGCAGCTCCTTCGGCAGGGACTCTGGAAACACCATATATTTT. Protein sequence: CASSSFGRDSGNTIYF.

This chain links TRBV29-1 with TRBJ2-2; 14 nucleotides agree with TRBD2. Germline V CDR1 and CDR2: SQVTM, ANQGSEA. There are 16 residues in the CDR3. Trimming cost V 7 bases and J 4 bases; bases outside gene matches: 8. The CDR3 is CSAYGTSGSRTGELFF. The CDR3 nucleotides read TGCAGCGCCTACGGGACTAGCGGGAGTCGCACCGGGGAGCTGTTTTTT.

This chain uses TRBV20-1 with TRBJ2-2; D not resolved. Germline V gene data show CDR1 as DFQATT and CDR2 as SNEGSKA (reference sequence). Trimming left V 3 bases short and J 4 bases short, with 12 bases between. This CDR3 has 14 amino acids. The DNA for the CDR3 is TGCAGTGCTAGGGTACAGACCGGCACCGGGGAGCTGTTTTTT. It is translated as CSARVQTGTGELFF.

Comment on this clonotype: A read error is possible here, since a much larger clone lies one base away. This chain uses TRBV7-9 with TRBJ2-7; no definite D call. Germline V gene lookup returns CDR1 SEHNR and CDR2 FQNEAQ (reference sequence). The CDR3 loop spans 14 amino acids. CDR3 region: CANSLVERWDEQYF. The CDR3 DNA reads as TGTGCCAACAGCTTAGTCGAGAGGTGGGACGAGCAGTACTTC.

This clonotype showed up just a few times. This rearrangement joins TRBV5-4 to TRBJ1-1; maybe TRBD1 (6 bases). CDR3 length equals 14 residues. Germline CDR1 and CDR2: SGHNT and YYREEE (reference sequence). V was clipped by 2 bases and J by 7 bases, with 15 bases between them. CDR3 residues: CASSFAGAAFEAFF. The CDR3 DNA is TGTGCCAGCAGCTTCGCAGGGGCTGCTTTTGAAGCTTTCTTT.

The chain has TRBV25-1 and TRBJ1-2, with 7 bases fitting TRBD1. Per germline, CDR1 MGHDK and CDR2 SYGVNS. The CDR3 loop spans 14 amino acids. With 2 bases clipped from V and 4 bases from J, the junction kept 4 bases outside the gene matches. The CDR3 coding sequence is TGTGCCAGCAGTGAAGTCGGGACAGTCTATGGCTACACCTTC. Protein sequence: CASSEVGTVYGYTF.

Many counts were recorded for this clonotype. The chain employs TRBV20-1 and TRBJ2-5, with D uncertain. Between the trimmed V and J ends, which lost 7 bases and 5 bases, there was a span of 11 bases. CDR1 DFQATT and CDR2 SNEGSKA come from the germline V gene (reference sequence). This CDR3 comprises 11 residues. CDR3 coding DNA: TGCAGTGGGTTGGGGAAGGAGACCCAGTACTTC. The encoded protein is CSGLGKETQYF.

This clonotype showed up many times. The chain employs TRBV7-8 and TRBJ1-1; D is unclear. V was trimmed by 5 bases and J by 1 base, leaving 11 bases between them. Germline CDR1 is SGHVS and CDR2 is FQNEAQ. The CDR3 length is 14 residues. The CDR3 spells CASSTSARNTEAFF. For the CDR3, the DNA is TGTGCCAGCAGCACCTCTGCCCGGAACACTGAAGCTTTCTTT. Full variable domain (missing parts from reference TRBV7-8 and TRBJ1-1): GAGVSQSPRYKVAKRGQDVALRCDPISGHVSLFWYQQALGQGPEFLTYFQNEAQLDKSGLPSDRFFAERPEGSVSTLKIQRTQQEDSAVYLCASSTSARNTEAFFGQGTRLTVV.

The chain has TRBV6-6 and TRBJ1-5; D not certain. The ends were cut back, 7 bases at V and 7 bases at J, with 11 bases in the middle. This CDR3 is built from 12 residues. Germline V CDR1 and CDR2: MNHNY, SVGAGI (reference sequence). CDR3 in DNA: TGTGCCAGCACTGATCGGGTGCAGCCCCAGCATTTT. Translated, it gives CASTDRVQPQHF.

The table lists this clonotype with many counts. The chain employs TRBV2 and TRBJ1-2; tentatively, D is TRBD1 (6 bases). CDR1 and CDR2 from the germline V gene are SNHLY and FYNNEI. V was cut by 7 bases and J by 8 bases, with 11 bases left in between. The CDR3 is 11 residues long. CDR3 region: CASIQGGGYTF. CDR3 DNA: TGTGCCAGCATCCAAGGGGGAGGCTACACCTTC.